These T cell receptor beta chains were read from a single sample in a study of T cell repertoires in cytomegalovirus infection. TCRdb analysed the reads with MiXCR anew, one entry per CDR3 protein. The sample has 230,000 or so distinct CDR3 sequences; around 15% are singletons. Sequencing input: CD8+ T cells from PBMCs. The receptors shown here come from a human donor in good health (CMV status not recorded). Some clones in this sample may be carry-over from other donors' samples. The CDR3 runs from the conserved cysteine through the conserved F or W. D genes are given only for firm matches. Not every row has a clone size; where given, it reads once, few, many or a size class.

clone size: .
D gene: TRBD1
V gene: TRBV5-1
J gene: TRBJ1-2
CDR3 DNA: TGCGCCAGCAGCCCCGGACAGGGGCCCTACTATGGCTACACCTTC
CDR3 protein: CASSPGQGPYYGYTF

clone size: few
D gene: TRBD2
V gene: TRBV25-1
J gene: TRBJ2-2
CDR3 DNA: TGTGCCAGCAGTGAATCTAGCGGGGGGCACCACACCGGGGAGCTGTTTTTT
CDR3 protein: CASSESSGGHHTGELFF

clone size: .
D gene: TRBD1
V gene: TRBV6-6
J gene: TRBJ2-2
CDR3 DNA: TGTGCCAGCAGTCTCGGGACAGGGTCCACCGGGGAGCTGTTTTTT
CDR3 protein: CASSLGTGSTGELFF

clone size: .
D gene: .
V gene: TRBV5-4
J gene: TRBJ2-5
CDR3 DNA: TGTGCCAGCGCGGGCCTACTCCAAGAGACCCAGTACTTC
CDR3 protein: CASAGLLQETQYF

clone size: .
D gene: .
V gene: TRBV19
J gene: TRBJ1-1
CDR3 DNA: TGTGCCAGTAGTATAGATCGGGCAGCCGGATACACTGAAGCTTTCTTT
CDR3 protein: CASSIDRAAGYTEAFF

clone size: few
D gene: TRBD2
V gene: TRBV6-6
J gene: TRBJ2-1
CDR3 DNA: TGTGCCAGCGGGAGGCGGGGGGGTAACAATGAGCAGTTCTTC
CDR3 protein: CASGRRGGNNEQFF

clone size: many
D gene: TRBD1
V gene: TRBV7-8
J gene: TRBJ2-7
CDR3 DNA: TGTGCCAGCAGCCCATCAGGGGGAGCAGGAGGCGAGCAGTACTTC
CDR3 protein: CASSPSGGAGGEQYF

clone size: many
D gene: .
V gene: TRBV7-9
J gene: TRBJ2-3
CDR3 DNA: TGTGCCAGCAGCTCTTTGCGGGGACACTTCACAGATACGCAGTATTTT
CDR3 protein: CASSSLRGHFTDTQYF

clone size: few
D gene: .
V gene: TRBV29-1
J gene: TRBJ1-1
CDR3 DNA: TGCAGCGTTTACACAGGGCTCGCTGAAGCTTTCTTT
CDR3 protein: CSVYTGLAEAFF

clone size: many
D gene: .
V gene: TRBV20-1
J gene: TRBJ2-7
CDR3 DNA: TGCAGTGCCAAGCGGGTTAGCTCCTACGAGCAGTACTTC
CDR3 protein: CSAKRVSSYEQYF

clone size: many
D gene: .
V gene: TRBV5-5
J gene: TRBJ1-6
CDR3 DNA: TGTGCCAGCACCTCGGACATTCTGAATTCACCCCTCCACTTT
CDR3 protein: CASTSDILNSPLHF

clone size: many
D gene: .
V gene: TRBV27
J gene: TRBJ1-1
CDR3 DNA: TGTGCCAGCAGCTCGCGGGGGGGTAACACTGAAGCTTTCTTT
CDR3 protein: CASSSRGGNTEAFF

clone size: many
D gene: TRBD1
V gene: TRBV7-2
J gene: TRBJ1-2
CDR3 DNA: TGTGCCAGCAGCCTAAGGGACAGGGGGCCGATTAACTATGGCTACACCTTC
CDR3 protein: CASSLRDRGPINYGYTF

clone size: many
D gene: TRBD2
V gene: TRBV7-2
J gene: TRBJ2-3
CDR3 DNA: TGTGCCAGCAGCTTGGGCGGGGGGGCAGATACGCAGTATTTT
CDR3 protein: CASSLGGGADTQYF

clone size: many
D gene: .
V gene: TRBV11-2
J gene: TRBJ2-7
CDR3 DNA: TGTGCCAGCAGCTTAGGGGTGGGGCTCAGGTTCGAGCAGTACTTC
CDR3 protein: CASSLGVGLRFEQYF

clone size: .
D gene: .
V gene: TRBV2
J gene: TRBJ2-7
CDR3 DNA: TGTGCCAGCAGTGATAGGCATTACGAGCAGTACTTC
CDR3 protein: CASSDRHYEQYF

clone size: many
D gene: .
V gene: TRBV7-9
J gene: TRBJ2-5
CDR3 DNA: TGTGCCAGCAGCTTCAATTTTAACAGTGAAGAGACCCAGTACTTC
CDR3 protein: CASSFNFNSEETQYF

clone size: .
D gene: TRBD1
V gene: TRBV19
J gene: TRBJ2-7
CDR3 DNA: TGTGCCAGTAGTATTCAGGCAGGGGGCCGTTCTTCCTACGAGCAGTACTTC
CDR3 protein: CASSIQAGGRSSYEQYF

clone size: .
D gene: .
V gene: TRBV13
J gene: TRBJ2-4
CDR3 DNA: TGTGCCAGCAGCCAGCGAGGGGAGGCCAAAAACATTCAGTACTTC
CDR3 protein: CASSQRGEAKNIQYF

clone size: few
D gene: TRBD2
V gene: TRBV6-2/TRBV6-3
J gene: TRBJ2-3
CDR3 DNA: TGTGCCAGCAGTCTGACGAGCGGGGGGGCTGGCACAGATACGCAGTATTTT
CDR3 protein: CASSLTSGGAGTDTQYF

clone size: few
D gene: .
V gene: TRBV25-1
J gene: TRBJ1-1
CDR3 DNA: TGTGCCAGCAGAGAGAGTACGAACACTGAAGCTTTCTTT
CDR3 protein: CASRESTNTEAFF

clone size: many
D gene: .
V gene: TRBV7-9
J gene: TRBJ1-2
CDR3 DNA: TGTGCCAGCAGCTTCCCAGGGATGGGCTACACCTTC
CDR3 protein: CASSFPGMGYTF

clone size: .
D gene: .
V gene: TRBV2
J gene: TRBJ1-1
CDR3 DNA: TGTGCCAGCAGTGAAAGTGGGTTCTTCACTGAAGCTTTCTTT
CDR3 protein: CASSESGFFTEAFF

clone size: many
D gene: .
V gene: TRBV4-3
J gene: TRBJ2-7
CDR3 DNA: TGCGCCAGCAGCCAAGATCGAGACGGAACCTACGAGCAGTACTTC
CDR3 protein: CASSQDRDGTYEQYF

clone size: .
D gene: .
V gene: TRBV29-1
J gene: TRBJ2-5
CDR3 DNA: TGCAGCGGCTTGACAGGGAGGGTCCAAGAGACCCAGTACTTC
CDR3 protein: CSGLTGRVQETQYF

clone size: few
D gene: TRBD1
V gene: TRBV7-8
J gene: TRBJ2-3
CDR3 DNA: TGTGCCAGCAGCTATCCGGGACAGAAAAGCACAGATACGCAGTATTTT
CDR3 protein: CASSYPGQKSTDTQYF

clone size: many
D gene: .
V gene: TRBV7-2
J gene: TRBJ1-6
CDR3 DNA: TGTGCCAGCAGCTTAAGGCTCAGTATCGGGGTTAGCGCTGTCCTCCACTTT
CDR3 protein: CASSLRLSIGVSAVLHF

clone size: .
D gene: TRBD2
V gene: TRBV7-2
J gene: TRBJ2-3
CDR3 DNA: TGTGCCAGCAGCGCACCGGGACTAGTGAGAGATACGCAGTATTTT
CDR3 protein: CASSAPGLVRDTQYF

clone size: few
D gene: .
V gene: TRBV2
J gene: TRBJ2-5
CDR3 DNA: TGTGCCAGCACCGACCTTCGGGAGACCCAGTACTTC
CDR3 protein: CASTDLRETQYF

clone size: .
D gene: TRBD1
V gene: TRBV6-5
J gene: TRBJ1-1
CDR3 DNA: TGTGCCAGCAGTTTCAATTTGCAGGGGGTGAACACTGAAGCTTTCTTT
CDR3 protein: CASSFNLQGVNTEAFF

clone size: .
D gene: .
V gene: TRBV11-2
J gene: TRBJ2-1
CDR3 DNA: TGTGCCAGCAGCCCCCCCCGGGACAACTACAATGAGCAGTTCTTC
CDR3 protein: CASSPPRDNYNEQFF

clone size: .
D gene: .
V gene: TRBV12-3/TRBV12-4
J gene: TRBJ1-1
CDR3 DNA: TGTGCCAGCAGTTTAGGGTCAAGGGAGGTAAACACTGAAGCTTTCTTT
CDR3 protein: CASSLGSREVNTEAFF

clone size: few
D gene: .
V gene: TRBV7-6
J gene: TRBJ1-1
CDR3 DNA: TGTGCCAGCAGCTGGGGGGGGGAGGGCACTGAAGCTTTCTTT
CDR3 protein: CASSWGGEGTEAFF

clone size: .
D gene: TRBD1
V gene: TRBV3-1
J gene: TRBJ1-1
CDR3 DNA: TGTGCCAGCAGCCAGGGGACAGGCACTGAAGCTTTCTTT
CDR3 protein: CASSQGTGTEAFF

clone size: few
D gene: .
V gene: TRBV4-1
J gene: TRBJ2-7
CDR3 DNA: TGCGCCAGCAGCCAAGATGGCAGGGCGACGTACGAGCAGTACTTC
CDR3 protein: CASSQDGRATYEQYF

clone size: .
D gene: TRBD1
V gene: TRBV7-9
J gene: TRBJ2-7
CDR3 DNA: TGTGCCAGCAGCTCCTCGACAGGGGGGTACGAGCAGTACTTC
CDR3 protein: CASSSSTGGYEQYF

clone size: .
D gene: .
V gene: TRBV12-3/TRBV12-4
J gene: TRBJ1-1
CDR3 DNA: TGTGCCAGCAGTTCCTCGGACGGTATGGGGACTGAAGCTTTCTTT
CDR3 protein: CASSSSDGMGTEAFF

clone size: many
D gene: TRBD1
V gene: TRBV7-9
J gene: TRBJ1-4
CDR3 DNA: TGTGCCAGCAGCTCCACCAGGACAGGGGTTCAGGAAAAACTGTTTTTT
CDR3 protein: CASSSTRTGVQEKLFF

clone size: many
D gene: TRBD1
V gene: TRBV27
J gene: TRBJ1-6
CDR3 DNA: TGTGCCAGCAGTTTTCTTGGACAGGGGAATTCACCCCTCCACTTT
CDR3 protein: CASSFLGQGNSPLHF

clone size: .
D gene: .
V gene: TRBV29-1
J gene: TRBJ1-2
CDR3 DNA: TGCAGCGTTGAGGTGGGACGGGGGTGGTATGGCTACACCTTC
CDR3 protein: CSVEVGRGWYGYTF

clone size: .
D gene: .
V gene: TRBV9
J gene: TRBJ1-1
CDR3 DNA: TGTGCCAGCACCCAGGGTATCCAGGACAACACTGAAGCTTTCTTT
CDR3 protein: CASTQGIQDNTEAFF

clone size: once
D gene: .
V gene: TRBV19
J gene: TRBJ1-1
CDR3 DNA: TGTGCCAGTAGTAATATGGGGTCGCGGGGGACCACTGAAGCTTTCTTT
CDR3 protein: CASSNMGSRGTTEAFF

clone size: many
D gene: .
V gene: TRBV12-3/TRBV12-4
J gene: TRBJ2-2
CDR3 DNA: TGTGCCAGCAGTTTCAGCCCGGGTTCCGGGGAGCTGTTTTTT
CDR3 protein: CASSFSPGSGELFF

clone size: few
D gene: .
V gene: TRBV28
J gene: TRBJ1-1
CDR3 DNA: TGTGCCAGCATGAAAGGGGGGGAGAACACTGAAGCTTTCTTT
CDR3 protein: CASMKGGENTEAFF

clone size: many
D gene: .
V gene: TRBV7-9
J gene: TRBJ1-4
CDR3 DNA: TGTGCCAGCAGCCCGCGTTGGGACGGCGAAAAACTGTTTTTT
CDR3 protein: CASSPRWDGEKLFF

clone size: .
D gene: .
V gene: TRBV20-1
J gene: TRBJ1-5
CDR3 DNA: TGCAGTGCTTTGCCAGGGTGGATTGCGGGTCAGCCCCAGCATTTT
CDR3 protein: CSALPGWIAGQPQHF

clone size: few
D gene: TRBD1
V gene: TRBV12-3/TRBV12-4
J gene: TRBJ1-5
CDR3 DNA: TGTGCCAGCAGTTTCCAGGGGGCGGCTCAGCCCCAGCATTTT
CDR3 protein: CASSFQGAAQPQHF

clone size: many
D gene: .
V gene: TRBV7-9
J gene: TRBJ1-1
CDR3 DNA: TGTGCCAGCAGCCCTGGGGCAGCGAACACTGAAGCTTTCTTT
CDR3 protein: CASSPGAANTEAFF

clone size: .
D gene: .
V gene: TRBV9
J gene: TRBJ2-3
CDR3 DNA: TGTGCCAGCAGCGTAGAATGGGGAGTGTCCACAGATACGCAGTATTTT
CDR3 protein: CASSVEWGVSTDTQYF

clone size: .
D gene: TRBD1
V gene: TRBV7-4
J gene: TRBJ1-1
CDR3 DNA: TGTGCCAGCAGCGAAGACAGGGCTAGGGACACTGAAGCTTTCTTT
CDR3 protein: CASSEDRARDTEAFF

clone size: .
D gene: TRBD1
V gene: TRBV6-6
J gene: TRBJ1-1
CDR3 DNA: TGTGCCAGCAGGTTAAGGGCAGGGGGCCGCCGGAGGGAACTGAACACTGAAGCTTTCTTT
CDR3 protein: CASRLRAGGRRRELNTEAFF

clone size: many
D gene: .
V gene: TRBV12-3/TRBV12-4
J gene: TRBJ2-1
CDR3 DNA: TGTGCCAGCCGAAGCGGGTCTGGCTATGAGCAGTTCTTC
CDR3 protein: CASRSGSGYEQFF

clone size: once
D gene: .
V gene: TRBV4-1
J gene: TRBJ2-3
CDR3 DNA: TGCGCCAGCAGCCAAGGGACCGGGGCCGGCACAGATACGCAGTATTTT
CDR3 protein: CASSQGTGAGTDTQYF

clone size: few
D gene: .
V gene: TRBV6-5
J gene: TRBJ1-6
CDR3 DNA: TGTGCCAGCAGTTACGGCGTTTATAATTCACCCCTCCACTTT
CDR3 protein: CASSYGVYNSPLHF

clone size: .
D gene: .
V gene: TRBV10-3
J gene: TRBJ2-3
CDR3 DNA: TGTGCCATCAGTGATCTCAGCCGGGCCGAAGATTTTAGCACAGATACGCAGTATTTT
CDR3 protein: CAISDLSRAEDFSTDTQYF